A single sample is the source of the 25 T cell receptor beta chains below, sequenced in a study of T-cell memory formation after mild COVID-19 (TCRdb year 2021). Libraries were built with 5' RACE. TCRdb names Illumina NovaSeq 6000 as the instrument used. TCRdb handled the public reads itself, with Q25 trimming in fastp and clone calling in MiXCR, and kept productive beta chains. Every distinct CDR3 protein forms one entry, paired with its most common genes and DNA. This sample comprises more than 350,000 distinct CDR3 sequences, approximately 16% of them detected only once. In total, the top ten clones hold 20% to 25% of the sample. The sequenced sample consisted of PBMCs or a T cell subset sorted from them (not recorded which). These receptor sequences come from a young man who had mild COVID-19 (a few samples of this study predate the infection). The sample titles of this study are shuffled in the database, so cell type and time point are left out; the donor was told from shared clones.

CDR3 bases: TGTGCCAGCAGCGTGACGGGGGCTGACAATGAGCAGTTCTTC. It codes for CASSVTGADNEQFF. The chain recombines TRBV9 with TRBJ2-1; either TRBD1 or TRBD2 may supply D (6 bases each). V was cut by 2 bases and J by 5 bases, with 11 bases left in between. Germline V gives CDR1 SGDLS, CDR2 YYNGEE. The CDR3 covers 14 residues. Supplemented by reference TRBV9 and TRBJ2-1, the full variable domain reads DSGVTQTPKHLITATGQRVTLRCSPRSGDLSVYWYQQSLDQGLQFLIQYYNGEERAKGNILERFSAQQFPDLHSELNLSSLELGDSALYFCASSVTGADNEQFFGPGTRLTVL.

This clonotype was observed a handful of times. This chain links TRBV7-2 with TRBJ1-1, with no clear D. The CDR3 runs 15 residues. V was pared by 1 base and J by 4 bases, with 13 bases between. From germline, CDR1 is SGHTA and CDR2 FQGNSA. The CDR3 DNA is TGTGCCAGCAGCTTAGGGCCGTTTGGTGGCACTGAAGCTTTCTTT. It is translated as CASSLGPFGGTEAFF.

There are a few counts of this clonotype. The chain links TRBV7-3 to TRBJ2-3; D ambiguous. V was cut by 3 bases and J by 4 bases, with 8 bases left in between. The V gene's germline CDR1 is SGHTA and CDR2 FQGTGA. This CDR3 region has 13 residues. The CDR3 here is CASSLTTADTQYF. In DNA, the CDR3 is TGTGCCAGCAGCTTGACAACCGCAGATACGCAGTATTTT.

The rearrangement uses TRBV7-3 and TRBJ2-3; D gene ambiguous. The germline V gene encodes CDR1 SGHTA and CDR2 FQGTGA. This CDR3 has 15 amino acids. V gave up 5 bases and J gave up 0 bases, with 12 bases separating them. The CDR3 nucleotides are TGTGCCAGCAGCCAAGGGTCAGTAAGCACAGATACGCAGTATTTT. This translates into CASSQGSVSTDTQYF.

This clonotype was seen many times. This sequence joins TRBV2 and TRBJ1-2, with a possible D match to TRBD1 (6 bases). CDR3 length: 13 residues. Germline-derived CDR1 and CDR2 are SNHLY and FYNNEI. V lost 10 bases and J 3 bases, leaving 15 bases between the germline ends. The CDR3 is CATQGGGYYGYTF. CDR3 bases: TGTGCCACCCAAGGTGGGGGCTACTATGGCTACACCTTC.

This clonotype came up a few times. V usage is TRBV5-1 and J usage is TRBJ1-2, with 8 bases matching TRBD1. Germline V gene sequence: CDR1 SGHRS, CDR2 YFSETQ. The CDR3 covers 15 residues. The trim removed 4 bases at V and 2 bases at J, leaving 7 bases unmatched. The CDR3 is CASSPFGQGNYGYTF. The CDR3, as DNA: TGCGCCAGCAGCCCGTTTGGACAGGGAAACTATGGCTACACCTTC.

The chain joins TRBV20-1 to TRBJ2-1, with D possibly TRBD2 on 6 matching bases. The CDR3 loop spans 16 amino acids. V shed 3 bases and J shed 0 bases, with 15 bases lying between them. The germline V gene encodes CDR1 DFQATT and CDR2 SNEGSKA (reference sequence). As DNA, the CDR3 is TGCAGTGCTAGCAAGCCGGGGACTCACTCCTACAATGAGCAGTTCTTC. This codes for CSASKPGTHSYNEQFF.

This clonotype was observed a few times. V and J are TRBV10-3 and TRBJ1-1, with 7 positions matching TRBD1. The J segment lost 1 base and the V segment lost 4 bases, leaving 6 bases of the junction unmatched. Looked up from germline, CDR1 is ENHRY and CDR2 is SYGVKD. This CDR3 contains 15 residues. The CDR3 loop reads CAISVRGLGNTEAFF. In nucleotides, the CDR3 is TGTGCCATCAGTGTGAGGGGGCTGGGGAACACTGAAGCTTTCTTT.

This clonotype appeared a single time. The genes are TRBV4-2 and TRBJ2-7; 8 bases fit TRBD2. Per germline, CDR1 LGHNA and CDR2 YNFKEQ. With V trimmed by 3 bases and J by 3 bases, 4 bases remained unmatched. The CDR3 contains 14 residues. The CDR3, as DNA: TGTGCCAGCAGCCAGGGAGCGGGGGTCTACGAGCAGTACTTC. Protein product: CASSQGAGVYEQYF.

The chain has TRBV7-9 and TRBJ1-6; D gene ambiguous. Germline CDR1 and CDR2: SEHNR and FQNEAQ (reference sequence). The CDR3 sequence is 14 residues long. V gave up 0 bases and J gave up 8 bases, with 8 bases separating them. This CDR3 is CASSLAGRYSPLHF. CDR3 sequence (DNA): TGTGCCAGCAGCTTAGCGGGCCGTTATTCACCCCTCCACTTT.

This clonotype was observed a handful of times. The rearrangement uses TRBV4-1 and TRBJ2-1; TRBD2 agrees at 10 bases. V dropped 2 bases and J dropped 4; count of bases not matched to a gene: 5. The CDR3 is 16 amino acids. Per germline, CDR1 MGHRA and CDR2 YSYEKL. The DNA of the CDR3 is TGCGCCAGCAGCCAATCAAGCGGGGGGGATTACAATGAGCAGTTCTTC. Its translation is CASSQSSGGDYNEQFF.

This chain links TRBV7-3 with TRBJ2-7, with 7 bases lining up with TRBD2. V dropped 5 bases and J dropped 5; count of bases not matched to a gene: 9. Per the germline V gene, CDR1 is SGHTA and CDR2 is FQGTGA. The CDR3 spans 14 residues. DNA for the CDR3: TGTGCCAGCAGCCCAGCGGGGAAAGACGACGAGCAGTACTTC. This translates into CASSPAGKDDEQYF.

The V call is TRBV12-3 or TRBV12-4, the J call TRBJ1-2, with D possibly being TRBD1 (5 bases). This CDR3 spans 12 amino acids. V lost 2 bases to trimming and J lost 7 bases, with 8 bases between them. CDR3 in DNA: TGTGCCAGCAGTTTATCAGGGCTTGGCTACACCTTC. It codes for CASSLSGLGYTF.

The chain carries TRBV9 and TRBJ2-5; D gene ambiguous. The V and J ends lost 0 bases and 4 bases respectively, with 7 bases between them. The CDR3 runs to 13 residues. Per germline, CDR1 SGDLS and CDR2 YYNGEE. CDR3 sequence reads: CASSVGLLETQYF. CDR3 nucleotides: TGTGCCAGCAGCGTAGGGCTCTTAGAGACCCAGTACTTC. Based on the CDR3 plus reference TRBV9 and TRBJ2-5, the full variable domain is DSGVTQTPKHLITATGQRVTLRCSPRSGDLSVYWYQQSLDQGLQFLIQYYNGEERAKGNILERFSAQQFPDLHSELNLSSLELGDSALYFCASSVGLLETQYFGPGTRLLVL.

There are a few counts of this clonotype. The chain has TRBV20-1 and TRBJ1-4; 8 nucleotides match TRBD1. The CDR3 is 17 residues long. V shed 0 bases and J 0 bases; nucleotides not matched to a gene: 6. Germline loops: CDR1 DFQATT, CDR2 SNEGSKA (reference sequence). The CDR3 DNA is TGCAGTGCTAGAGATGGGCAGGGGGCCGCAACTAATGAAAAACTGTTTTTT. This codes for CSARDGQGAATNEKLFF.

J is TRBJ1-2 and V is TRBV4-3; D ambiguous. Trimming cost V 3 bases and J 5 bases, with 10 bases left between them. Germline assignment: CDR1 LGHNA and CDR2 YSLEER. The CDR3 is 13 amino acids. The DNA of the CDR3 is TGCGCCAGCAGCCACGACTGGAAGTATGGCTACACCTTC. As protein: CASSHDWKYGYTF.

This clonotype was found a few times. The J gene is TRBJ2-5, the V gene TRBV12-3 or TRBV12-4, with 8 bases fitting TRBD2. The V and J ends lost 7 bases and 6 bases, in that order; junction bases with no gene match: 16. The CDR3 has 16 amino acids. In nucleotides, the CDR3 is TGTGCCAGCACCTCGTCCCAGGAAGGGACTAGGCAGACCCAGTACTTC. Translated, it gives CASTSSQEGTRQTQYF.

The chain uses TRBV2 and TRBJ1-1, with D uncertain. Germline V CDR1 and CDR2: SNHLY, FYNNEI. V was cut by 0 bases and J by 1 base, with 9 bases left in between. This CDR3 region has 15 residues. DNA of the CDR3: TGTGCCAGCAGTGAAGCCGGGGTGCCGAACACTGAAGCTTTCTTT. The encoded protein is CASSEAGVPNTEAFF.

This clonotype was found many times. The V call is TRBV5-1, the J call TRBJ2-5; TRBD2 aligns across 7 bases. The CDR3 spans 14 residues. Germline trimming cut 4 bases from V and 1 base from J; bases unmatched to any gene: 4. Germline V gene lookup returns CDR1 SGHRS and CDR2 YFSETQ. The CDR3 region is CASSRGGVQETQYF. The CDR3 bases are TGCGCCAGCAGCCGTGGGGGGGTCCAAGAGACCCAGTACTTC.

The chain links TRBV6-5 to TRBJ1-6; TRBD1 matches at 7 bases. The CDR3 contains 14 residues. CDR1 MNHEY and CDR2 SVGAGI come from the germline V gene. Unmatched junction bases numbered 10, after V lost 9 bases and J lost 8 bases. In nucleotides, the CDR3 is TGTGCCAGAAGTCTTACAGGGGAGGATTCACCCCTCCACTTT. It translates to CARSLTGEDSPLHF.

The V and J genes are TRBV29-1 and TRBJ2-1, with D possibly matching TRBD1 (5 bases). This CDR3 is built from 13 residues. Between the trimmed V and J ends, which lost 7 bases and 1 base, there was a span of 11 bases. From germline, CDR1 is SQVTM and CDR2 ANQGSEA. In nucleotides, the CDR3 is TGCAGCGGCCTGACAGAGTCCTACAATGAGCAGTTCTTC. Its protein product is CSGLTESYNEQFF.

This clonotype has ten or more counts. The chain combines TRBV6-6 with TRBJ2-7, with D tentatively TRBD2 (5 bases). CDR1 is MNHNY, CDR2 SVGAGI, per germline (reference sequence). There are 14 residues in the CDR3. V was shortened by 6 bases and J by 8 bases, with 20 bases between the two germline ends. CDR3 sequence reads: CASRDPLVRRKQYF. The CDR3, as DNA: TGTGCCAGCAGGGACCCACTAGTGCGGAGAAAGCAGTACTTC.

The CDR3 bases are TGTGCCAGCAGCTTAGGCCGGGGGGTGGGCTACGAGCAGTACGTC. It codes for CASSLGRGVGYEQYV. V and J are TRBV7-2 and TRBJ2-7, with 7 bases lining up with TRBD2. Germline assignment: CDR1 SGHTA and CDR2 FQGNSA. V was pared by 1 base and J by 3 bases, with 6 bases of the junction left unmatched. The CDR3 runs to 15 residues.

The chain combines TRBV4-3 with TRBJ2-5, with 11 bases aligning to TRBD2. Germline CDR1 reads LGHNA; CDR2 reads YSLEER. V shed 4 bases, J shed 7 bases, and the junction held 11 bases outside the gene matches. This CDR3 spans 16 amino acids. CDR3 region: CASSPSLAGAPGTQYF. CDR3 coding DNA: TGCGCCAGCAGCCCCTCACTAGCGGGGGCTCCGGGGACCCAGTACTTC.

This clonotype was observed a few times. The rearrangement joins TRBV5-1 to TRBJ2-5; D unresolved. The DNA end is more similar to TRBJ2-1, so the J call may be wrong. The CDR3 spans 14 residues. Germline CDR1 is SGHRS and CDR2 is YFSETQ. The CDR3 bases are TGCGCCAGCAGCTTTCACTCGGAGAAAGAGACCCAGTTCTTC. Its translation: CASSFHSEKETQFF.